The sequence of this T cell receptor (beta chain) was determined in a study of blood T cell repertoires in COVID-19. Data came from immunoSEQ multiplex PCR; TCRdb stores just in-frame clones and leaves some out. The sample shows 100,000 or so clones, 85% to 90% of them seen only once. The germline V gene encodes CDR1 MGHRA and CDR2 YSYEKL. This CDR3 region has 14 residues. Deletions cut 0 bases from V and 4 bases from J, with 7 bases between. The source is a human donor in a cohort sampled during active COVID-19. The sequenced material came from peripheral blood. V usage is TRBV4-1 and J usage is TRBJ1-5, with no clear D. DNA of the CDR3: TGCGCCAGCAGCCAAGATCGGGGAAATCAGCCCCAGCATTTT. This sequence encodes CASSQDRGNQPQHF.